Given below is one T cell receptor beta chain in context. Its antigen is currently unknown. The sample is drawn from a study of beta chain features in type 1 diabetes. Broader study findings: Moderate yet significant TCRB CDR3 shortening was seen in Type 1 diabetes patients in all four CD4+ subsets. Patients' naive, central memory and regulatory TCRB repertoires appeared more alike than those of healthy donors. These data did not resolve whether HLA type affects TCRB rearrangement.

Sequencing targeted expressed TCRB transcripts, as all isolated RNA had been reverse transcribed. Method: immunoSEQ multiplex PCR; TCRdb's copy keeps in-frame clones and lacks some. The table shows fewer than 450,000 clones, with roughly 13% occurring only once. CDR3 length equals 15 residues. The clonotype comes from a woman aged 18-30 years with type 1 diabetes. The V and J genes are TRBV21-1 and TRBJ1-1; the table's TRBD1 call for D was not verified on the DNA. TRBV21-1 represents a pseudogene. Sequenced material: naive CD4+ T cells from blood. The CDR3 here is CASSTLTGVGTEAFF. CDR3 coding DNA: TGTGCCAGCAGCACCCTAACAGGGGTCGGCACTGAAGCTTTCTTT.